This T cell receptor (beta chain) appears in the sequencing data of a study of cytomegalovirus exposure and HLA in healthy donors. Turning to the study itself: A prior analysis found about 120 million unique TCR beta sequences from approximately 190 million T cells.

This clone was seen more than once but under ten times. The PCR ran on 60 Vbeta and 13 Jbeta primers. Measured with immunoSEQ multiplex PCR; TCRdb has only the in-frame clones, and not every one. The repertoire holds roughly 100,000 clones, with about 9.4% as singletons. Trimming took off 10 bases at V and 1 base at J, with 10 bases between the two ends. The CDR3 has 12 residues. Per germline, CDR1 LNHDA and CDR2 SQIVND (reference sequence). Specimen: PBMCs. This TCR came from a man aged 35-49 years in good health and CMV-seropositive. This chain connects TRBV19 to TRBJ2-5, with D possibly TRBD1 on 5 matching bases. CDR3 residues: CATRQSQETQYF. For the CDR3, the DNA is TGTGCCACCCGACAGAGCCAAGAGACCCAGTACTTC. Variable domain in full (rest from reference TRBV19 and TRBJ2-5): DGGITQSPKYLFRKEGQNVTLSCEQNLNHDAMYWYRQDPGQGLRLIYYSQIVNDFQKGDIAEGYSVSREKKESFPLTVTSAQKNPTAFYLCATRQSQETQYFGPGTRLLVL.